This T cell receptor (beta chain) was documented in a study of blood T cell repertoires in COVID-19. Study summary: The cDNA or gDNA used as material had been derived from T cells, B-cell-depleted T cells, or PBMCs.

As handled by the study authors: Amplification of reference gene primers provided the estimated nucleated cell counts. Clones were sequenced by immunoSEQ multiplex PCR, and TCRdb holds only the in-frame ones, with some missing. Clone size and the V and J calls come from that table; the DNA yielded D and trimming. The sample lists approximately 270,000 clones, about 89% occurring once. V shed 3 bases and J 4 bases; nucleotides not matched to a gene: 5. This CDR3 region has 14 residues. The germline gives CDR1 PRHDT, CDR2 FYEKMQ (reference sequence). The rearrangement uses TRBV13 and TRBJ2-7, with 8 bases matching TRBD1. What was sequenced was peripheral blood. The origin of this receptor is a man aged 40-50 years with active or convalescent COVID-19. In DNA, the CDR3 is TGTGCCAGCAGCTTGGGGGACAGGACTTACGAGCAGTACTTC. Protein: CASSLGDRTYEQYF. Complete variable domain (other parts from reference TRBV13 and TRBJ2-7): AAGVIQSPRHLIKEKRETATLKCYPIPRHDTVYWYQQGPGQDPQFLISFYEKMQSDKGSIPDRFSAQQFSDYHSELNMSSLELGDSALYFCASSLGDRTYEQYFGPGTRLTVT.